Shown below are 29 T cell receptor beta chains from a single sample sequenced in a study of CD8 T cells in ankylosing spondylitis. TCRdb re-analysed the 5' RACE reads in MiXCR, keeping a single row per CDR3 protein. This sample has around 100,000 distinct CDR3 sequences, with less than 25% found just once. Sequencing was done on a sample of synovial fluid, either unsorted or a sorted T cell fraction (not recorded which). These receptors all come from a male donor with ankylosing spondylitis.

V and J are TRBV27 and TRBJ2-1; the match to TRBD2 covers 11 bases. V lost 5 bases, J lost 10 bases, and 10 bases stayed unmatched. CDR1 and CDR2 (germline): MNHEY, SMNVEV (reference sequence). The CDR3 totals 15 residues. The CDR3 DNA is TGTGCCAGCAGTAAGACTAGCGGGATTGGGGGGGAGCAGTTCTTC. Its protein product is CASSKTSGIGGEQFF.

The rearrangement joins TRBV5-1 to TRBJ2-5; unclear D gene. This CDR3 is 15 amino acids long. Germline CDR1 SGHRS, CDR2 YFSETQ. V was shortened by 5 bases and J by 5 bases, with 19 bases between the two germline ends. The DNA for the CDR3 is TGCGCCAGCAGACCAAGTGGAACTGTCCAGGAGACCCAGTACTTC. It encodes CASRPSGTVQETQYF.

This clonotype was seen at least ten times. V and J are TRBV27 and TRBJ2-1; a possible D gene is TRBD2 (5 bases). The CDR3 runs to 15 residues. Germline V gives CDR1 MNHEY, CDR2 SMNVEV (reference sequence). Trimming pared 6 bases from V and 0 bases from J, leaving 12 bases between. In DNA form, the CDR3 reads TGTGCCAGCAGCGTCAGCCGGGACTCCTACAATGAGCAGTTCTTC. It yields the protein CASSVSRDSYNEQFF.

This clonotype showed up just a few times. The chain employs TRBV5-4 and TRBJ2-1, with 12 bases that match TRBD2. Germline CDR1 SGHNT, CDR2 YYREEE (reference sequence). The CDR3 has 16 amino acids. V trimming: 2 bases; J trimming: 10 bases; junction bases outside the gene matches: 10. Written as DNA, the CDR3 is TGTGCCAGCAGCTTTTCCCGGACTAGCGGGATGGGGGAGCAGTTCTTC. It translates to CASSFSRTSGMGEQFF.

This clonotype occurred a few times. This clone may be a read error of a much larger clone one base away. This chain connects TRBV12-3 or TRBV12-4 to TRBJ2-3; 10 bases align to TRBD2. The J segment lost 0 bases and the V segment lost 7 bases, leaving 4 bases of the junction unmatched. This CDR3 is built from 15 residues. CDR3 DNA: TGTGCCAGCACCATGACTAGCGGGAGCACAGATACGCAGTATTTT. Its protein is CASTMTSGSTDTQYF.

The chain recombines TRBV5-1 with TRBJ2-2; D uncertain. Trimming removed 2 bases at V and 1 base at J, with 9 bases between. There are 15 residues in the CDR3. In germline, CDR1 is SGHRS, CDR2 YFSETQ. CDR3 nucleotide sequence: TGCGCCAGCAGCTTAGCGACCGTGAACACCGGGGAGCTGTTTTTT. Translation gives CASSLATVNTGELFF.

This clonotype is judged medium-sized. The chain has TRBV2 and TRBJ2-1, with 9 bases aligning to TRBD2. With V trimmed by 0 bases and J by 4 bases, 4 bases remained unmatched. Germline loops: CDR1 SNHLY, CDR2 FYNNEI. There are 16 residues in the CDR3. The CDR3 nucleotides read TGTGCCAGCAGTGAAGCGGCGGGAGGGTTTTACAATGAGCAGTTCTTC. It yields the protein CASSEAAGGFYNEQFF.

The rearrangement uses TRBV7-2 and TRBJ2-1, with unresolved D. The CDR3 is made up of 12 amino acids. Trimming pared 1 base from V and 12 bases from J, leaving 10 bases between. The germline V gene has CDR1 SGHTA and CDR2 FQGNSA. The CDR3 DNA is TGTGCCAGCAGCTTAGGCAACCCCCGGCAGTTCTTC. This codes for CASSLGNPRQFF.

The table lists this clonotype with a few counts. The chain has TRBV5-6 and TRBJ1-1; 8 nucleotides agree with TRBD1. The CDR3 has 17 residues. In germline, CDR1 is SGHDT, CDR2 YYEEEE. V lost 0 bases to trimming and J lost 0 bases; unmatched junction nucleotides: 7. This chain's CDR3 is CASSLAGTGYMNTEAFF. The CDR3, as DNA: TGTGCCAGCAGCTTGGCCGGGACAGGTTACATGAACACTGAAGCTTTCTTT.

The chain joins TRBV9 to TRBJ1-2, with unresolved D. Germline CDR1 SGDLS, CDR2 YYNGEE. The CDR3 spans 13 residues. Trimming stripped 0 bases from V and 6 bases from J, with 9 bases between. CDR3 protein: CASSVGVSDGYTF. The CDR3, as DNA: TGTGCCAGCAGCGTAGGAGTTTCCGATGGCTACACCTTC.

This clonotype was picked up a small number of times. This sequence joins TRBV7-9 and TRBJ2-7; D perhaps matches TRBD1 (6 bases). The length of the CDR3 is 15 residues. Germline V CDR1 and CDR2: SEHNR, FQNEAQ (reference sequence). The V gene lost 5 bases and the J gene lost 0 bases, with 14 bases spanning the gap. CDR3 in amino acids: CASSPTGPHSYEQYF. The CDR3 DNA reads TGTGCCAGCAGCCCCACAGGGCCGCACTCCTACGAGCAGTACTTC.

This clonotype has only a few counts. This chain uses TRBV2 with TRBJ2-5; a possible D gene is TRBD2 (5 bases). The CDR3 has 17 residues. From germline, CDR1 is SNHLY and CDR2 FYNNEI. V lost 4 bases, J lost 0 bases, and 18 bases lay in between. The CDR3 DNA is TGTGCCAGCAGTGGAGCATGGGGTGGAGGTTACCAAGAGACCCAGTACTTC. Its protein is CASSGAWGGGYQETQYF.

This clonotype was seen more than once but under ten times. The rearrangement joins TRBV24-1 to TRBJ2-2, with TRBD2 matching 7 bases. CDR1 KGHDR and CDR2 SFDVKD come from the germline V gene. CDR3 length: 15 residues. The ends lost 3 bases at V and 3 bases at J; junction bases unmatched: 3. CDR3: CATSDPREYTGELFF. The CDR3 nucleotides read TGTGCCACCAGTGATCCGCGGGAGTACACCGGGGAGCTGTTTTTT.

The J gene is TRBJ1-1, the V gene TRBV7-9, with D possibly being TRBD1 (5 bases). The CDR3 runs 14 residues. V lost 6 bases and J 1 base, leaving 12 bases between the germline ends. The V gene's germline CDR1 is SEHNR and CDR2 FQNEAQ (reference sequence). CDR3 sequence (DNA): TGTGCCAGCAGGAGCAGGGCGACGAACACTGAAGCTTTCTTT. Protein sequence: CASRSRATNTEAFF.

This clonotype has just a few counts. The genes are TRBV10-2 and TRBJ2-3, with D perhaps matching TRBD1 or TRBD2 (5 bases each). The V end lost 7 bases, the J end lost 8 bases, and 16 bases lay between the germline ends. This CDR3 spans 13 amino acids. Germline V lookup: CDR1 WSHSY, CDR2 SAAADI. The CDR3 sequence is CASISNEGFTQYF. CDR3 nucleotides: TGCGCCAGCATCTCTAATGAGGGGTTTACGCAGTATTTT.

This clonotype has more than one count but fewer than ten. The V gene is TRBV5-6, the J gene TRBJ1-2, with D perhaps matching TRBD1 (6 bases). Trimming removed 4 bases at V and 5 bases at J, with 18 bases between. This CDR3 region has 15 residues. The germline CDR1 and CDR2 sequences are SGHDT and YYEEEE. The CDR3 nucleotides are TGTGCCAGCAGCATACGGGGGCCGACTACTTATGGCTACACCTTC. Translated: CASSIRGPTTYGYTF.

In its sample, this clonotype was seen a few times. The V and J genes are TRBV2 and TRBJ1-5; D call uncertain. V was pared by 6 bases and J by 2 bases, with 14 bases between. This CDR3 comprises 15 residues. Germline-derived CDR1 and CDR2 are SNHLY and FYNNEI. This CDR3 is CASSAGRPGNQPQHF. The CDR3 region has the DNA TGTGCCAGCAGCGCGGGTCGGCCGGGCAATCAGCCCCAGCATTTT.

This chain links TRBV11-1 with TRBJ2-5; 12 nucleotides match TRBD2. With V trimmed by 5 bases and J by 2 bases, 12 bases remained unmatched. This CDR3 contains 18 residues. Germline V gives CDR1 SGHAT, CDR2 FQDESV (reference sequence). In nucleotides, the CDR3 is TGTGCCAGCAGCCTGGGGACTAGCGGGTTTCTTTTACAAGAGACCCAGTACTTC. It yields the protein CASSLGTSGFLLQETQYF.

The J gene is TRBJ1-5, the V gene TRBV2; D is ambiguous. V gave up 4 bases and J gave up 4 bases, with 8 bases separating them. The CDR3 spans 13 residues. From germline, CDR1 is SNHLY and CDR2 FYNNEI. CDR3 sequence reads: CASSAWGNQPQHF. In DNA form, the CDR3 reads TGTGCCAGCAGTGCGTGGGGAAATCAGCCCCAGCATTTT.

The rearrangement links TRBV29-1 to TRBJ2-1; 7 bases fit TRBD1. V lost 4 bases, J lost 6 bases, and 6 bases stayed unmatched. Per germline, CDR1 SQVTM and CDR2 ANQGSEA. The CDR3 is 13 residues long. CDR3 DNA sequence: TGCAGCGTTGGCAGACAGGGTGGCAATGAGCAGTTCTTC. This encodes CSVGRQGGNEQFF.

The chain recombines TRBV20-1 with TRBJ2-5, with 9 positions matching TRBD1. The CDR3 is 13 amino acids. J gave up 2 bases and V 4 bases, and 2 bases lay outside the gene matches. The germline V gene encodes CDR1 DFQATT and CDR2 SNEGSKA (reference sequence). CDR3 loop: CSATDRGQETQYF. The CDR3 DNA is TGCAGTGCTACGGACAGGGGACAAGAGACCCAGTACTTC.

This clonotype was detected many times. The rearrangement links TRBV28 to TRBJ2-1; D is uncertain. This CDR3 has 15 amino acids. V shed 5 bases and J shed 8 bases, with 19 bases lying between them. Germline V gives CDR1 MDHEN, CDR2 SYDVKM. The CDR3 nucleotides read TGTGCCAGCAGTAAACCTAGTACCAGCCTCCATGAGCAGTTCTTC. Residues: CASSKPSTSLHEQFF.

V is TRBV5-6 and J is TRBJ2-6; D gene ambiguous. V was trimmed by 2 bases and J by 3 bases, leaving 9 bases between them. This CDR3 region has 15 residues. Looked up from germline, CDR1 is SGHDT and CDR2 is YYEEEE. The CDR3 DNA sequence: TGTGCCAGCAGCTTTTTGGGGTTTGGGGCCAACGTCCTGACTTTC. Its translation: CASSFLGFGANVLTF.

The table lists this clonotype with a few counts. The chain employs TRBV25-1 and TRBJ2-5, with a weak D call TRBD2 (6 bases). Between the trimmed V and J ends, which lost 1 base and 5 bases, there was a span of 14 bases. Germline values: CDR1 MGHDK, CDR2 SYGVNS. There are 15 residues in the CDR3. The CDR3 is CASSEFRDGGETQYF. CDR3 nucleotides: TGTGCCAGCAGTGAATTCCGTGATGGAGGGGAGACCCAGTACTTC.

The chain carries TRBV7-7 and TRBJ2-1, with 13 bases identical to TRBD2. V was clipped by 4 bases and J by 7 bases; unmatched bases: 4. CDR1 is SSHAT and CDR2 is FNYEAQ in the germline V gene (reference sequence). The length of the CDR3 is 15 residues. DNA of the CDR3: TGTGCCAGCAGCTCAGGACTAGCGGGAGTTAATGAGCAGTTCTTC. Its translation is CASSSGLAGVNEQFF.

The chain is built from TRBV2 and TRBJ2-3; 7 bases are a match to TRBD1. The CDR3 loop spans 14 amino acids. Germline assignment: CDR1 SNHLY and CDR2 FYNNEI. Trimming took 7 bases from V and 0 from J; bases not matched to a gene: 4. The CDR3 DNA reads as TGTGCCAGCATTGGGGGACAGAGCACAGATACGCAGTATTTT. Encoded protein: CASIGGQSTDTQYF.

The chain combines TRBV5-1 with TRBJ2-1, with 7 bases aligning to TRBD1. V lost 1 base and J lost 2; bases outside the gene matches: 9. Germline V lookup: CDR1 SGHRS, CDR2 YFSETQ. CDR3 length: 17 residues. CDR3 amino acids: CASSLLWTGRTYNEQFF. CDR3 DNA: TGCGCCAGCAGCTTGTTGTGGACAGGTAGAACCTACAATGAGCAGTTCTTC.

The V call is TRBV29-1, the J call TRBJ2-1; D remains unclear. The CDR3 is 10 amino acids. V was cut by 4 bases and J by 10 bases, with 8 bases left in between. The germline gives CDR1 SQVTM, CDR2 ANQGSEA. CDR3 protein: CSVGKEEQFF. In DNA form, the CDR3 reads TGCAGCGTTGGTAAGGAGGAGCAGTTCTTC.

This clonotype rates as medium-sized. CDR3 residues: CASRRTGAGELFF. In DNA form, the CDR3 reads TGCGCCAGCAGAAGGACAGGGGCAGGGGAGCTGTTTTTT. The J gene is TRBJ2-2, the V gene TRBV5-1; TRBD1 matches 9 bases. The germline V gene encodes CDR1 SGHRS and CDR2 YFSETQ. This CDR3 spans 13 amino acids. J gave up 8 bases and V 5 bases, and 4 bases lay outside the gene matches.